The 27 T cell receptor beta chains below were found in one sample sequenced in a study of cytomegalovirus exposure and HLA in healthy donors. Amplification used 60 Vbeta primers and 13 Jbeta primers. TCRdb's copy holds only in-frame clones and misses some; the assay was immunoSEQ multiplex PCR. The repertoire includes fewer than 130,000 clones, over 65% of them detected once, and roughly an eighth sits in the top ten. Material for sequencing was PBMCs. These receptors all stem from a man aged 25 to 45 in good health and CMV-seropositive.

This clone has only one observation. The chain couples TRBV6-5 to TRBJ2-1, with 8 bases lining up with TRBD1. Per the germline V gene, CDR1 is MNHEY and CDR2 is SVGAGI. Germline trimming cut 6 bases from V and 8 bases from J; bases unmatched to any gene: 6. The CDR3 is 13 residues long. The CDR3 region has the DNA TGTGCCAGCAGACCCCGACAGGGGTATGAGCAGTTCTTC. This gives the protein CASRPRQGYEQFF.

V and J are TRBV7-9 and TRBJ2-5; D is possibly TRBD2 (5 bases). The DNA end lines up better with TRBJ2-7; the J call may be wrong. Germline CDR1 and CDR2: SEHNR and FQNEAQ (reference sequence). This CDR3 region has 15 residues. CDR3 nucleotides: TGTGCCAGCAGCTTATATCCGGGGAACCCCTACGAGCAGTACTTC. It codes for CASSLYPGNPYEQYF.

The V and J genes are TRBV5-6 and TRBJ2-1; D possibly corresponds to TRBD1 (6 bases). The V end was cut by 3 bases, the J end by 0 bases, with 7 bases between. There are 14 residues in the CDR3. CDR1 is SGHDT, CDR2 YYEEEE, per germline. The CDR3 sequence: CASSSDSSYNEQFF. In DNA, the CDR3 is TGTGCCAGCAGCTCGGACAGCTCCTACAATGAGCAGTTCTTC.

V gene TRBV6-1 combines with J gene TRBJ1-6; 7 bases match TRBD1. V lost 2 bases to trimming and J lost 0 bases; unmatched junction nucleotides: 7. CDR1 and CDR2 (germline): MNHNS, SASEGT. The CDR3 is 18 residues long. CDR3 in DNA: TGTGCCAGCAGTGAAATCAGGGGGTCTAGCTCCTATAATTCACCCCTCCACTTT. Protein product: CASSEIRGSSSYNSPLHF.

In its sample, this clone was seen a few times. V gene TRBV5-4 combines with J gene TRBJ2-2, with 8 positions matching TRBD2. V shed 3 bases, J shed 4 bases, and the junction held 5 bases outside the gene matches. The germline V gene has CDR1 SGHNT and CDR2 YYREEE (reference sequence). The CDR3 covers 15 residues. Here the CDR3 DNA reads TGTGCCAGCAGCTCCCCGGGGGGGCCCACCGGGGAGCTGTTTTTT. It specifies CASSSPGGPTGELFF. Using reference TRBV5-4 and TRBJ2-2 for the parts outside the CDR3, the full variable domain is ETGVTQSPTHLIKTRGQQVTLRCSSQSGHNTVSWYQQALGQGPQFIFQYYREEENGRGNFPPRFSGLQFPNYSSELNVNALELDDSALYLCASSSPGGPTGELFFGEGSRLTVL.

The chain joins TRBV18 to TRBJ2-7; weak D call: TRBD1 (7 bases). Germline assignment: CDR1 KGHSH and CDR2 LQKENI. Trimming stripped 3 bases from V and 2 bases from J, with 14 bases between. The CDR3 spans 15 residues. This CDR3 is CASSPTRQGPYEQYF. As DNA, the CDR3 is TGTGCCAGCTCACCGACTAGACAGGGCCCCTACGAGCAGTACTTC.

V usage is TRBV6-5 and J usage is TRBJ2-7; 9 bases map to TRBD1. CDR3 size: 15 residues. The trim removed 5 bases at V and 2 bases at J, leaving 7 bases unmatched. Germline lookup yields CDR1 MNHEY and CDR2 SVGAGI. CDR3 coding DNA: TGTGCCAGCAGTCTCTCAGGACAGGGGACCTACGAGCAGTACTTC. Translating gives CASSLSGQGTYEQYF.

This clone appeared once. Other DNA sequences within the sample encode an identical CDR3. The chain uses TRBV19 and TRBJ2-7; 9 bases match TRBD2. The germline V gene has CDR1 LNHDA and CDR2 SQIVND (reference sequence). CDR3 length: 14 residues. The junction had 0 bases not matched to a gene; V was cut back by 1 base and J by 2 bases. The CDR3 protein is CASSIGGGAYEQYF. The CDR3 DNA is TGTGCCAGTAGTATAGGCGGGGGGGCCTACGAGCAGTACTTC. Drawing the rest from reference TRBV19 and TRBJ2-7, the complete variable domain is DGGITQSPKYLFRKEGQNVTLSCEQNLNHDAMYWYRQDPGQGLRLIYYSQIVNDFQKGDIAEGYSVSREKKESFPLTVTSAQKNPTAFYLCASSIGGGAYEQYFGPGTRLTVT.

This chain uses TRBV4-3 with TRBJ2-3; no reliable D call. The V gene lost 1 base and the J gene lost 0 bases, with 11 bases spanning the gap. Germline loops: CDR1 LGHNA, CDR2 YSLEER. The CDR3 totals 16 residues. The DNA for the CDR3 is TGCGCCAGCAGCCAAGTTGCGACAACTAGCACAGATACGCAGTATTTT. It translates to CASSQVATTSTDTQYF.

The chain couples TRBV10-3 to TRBJ2-5, with TRBD2 identical over 9 bases. The J segment lost 2 bases and the V segment lost 4 bases, leaving 8 bases of the junction unmatched. The CDR3 spans 16 residues. Germline-derived CDR1 and CDR2 are ENHRY and SYGVKD. This chain's CDR3 is CAISGSLAGQQETQYF. CDR3 DNA: TGTGCCATCAGTGGGTCTCTAGCGGGGCAACAAGAGACCCAGTACTTC.

This clone was counted between two and nine times. The J gene is TRBJ1-2, the V gene TRBV28; TRBD1 agrees at 7 bases. This CDR3 spans 13 amino acids. V shed 2 bases and J 8 bases; nucleotides not matched to a gene: 5. Germline CDR1 is MDHEN and CDR2 is SYDVKM. The chain's CDR3 is CASSLMTGTGYTF. The CDR3 DNA reads TGTGCCAGCAGTTTAATGACAGGGACAGGCTACACCTTC.

The chain couples TRBV6-5 to TRBJ1-1, with D possibly matching TRBD1 (6 bases). The CDR3 contains 15 residues. Germline CDR1 is MNHEY and CDR2 is SVGAGI. Trimming took off 2 bases at V and 2 bases at J, with 12 bases between the two ends. CDR3 in DNA: TGTGCCAGCAGTTACGGGGGGGCCCCCAACACTGAAGCTTTCTTT. This sequence encodes CASSYGGAPNTEAFF.

In its sample, this clone was seen once. The V call is TRBV2, the J call TRBJ2-7; a weak D match, TRBD1 (6 bases). Trimming left V 2 bases short and J 0 bases short, with 14 bases between. Germline-derived CDR1 and CDR2 are SNHLY and FYNNEI. CDR3 length: 16 amino acids. The CDR3 DNA is TGTGCCAGCAGTGAACGGGATGGGGGCCCCTCCTACGAGCAGTACTTC. Translation gives CASSERDGGPSYEQYF.

The genes are TRBV9 and TRBJ2-1, with TRBD1 matching 7 bases. The CDR3 length is 15 residues. CDR1 is SGDLS and CDR2 is YYNGEE in the germline V gene. The V and J ends lost 0 bases and 8 bases, in that order; junction bases with no gene match: 8. Here the CDR3 DNA reads TGTGCCAGCAGCGTAGCTATCAACAGGGGCGATGAGCAGTTCTTC. It is translated as CASSVAINRGDEQFF. Drawing the rest from reference TRBV9 and TRBJ2-1, the complete variable domain is DSGVTQTPKHLITATGQRVTLRCSPRSGDLSVYWYQQSLDQGLQFLIQYYNGEERAKGNILERFSAQQFPDLHSELNLSSLELGDSALYFCASSVAINRGDEQFFGPGTRLTVL.

This sequence joins TRBV5-6 and TRBJ2-7; possibly TRBD2 for D (5 bases). Germline V gene data show CDR1 as SGHDT and CDR2 as YYEEEE. This CDR3 has 14 residues. Trimming shortened V by 0 bases and J by 3 bases, and 10 bases separated the two germline ends. CDR3 region: CASSLAGVIYEQYF. The CDR3 DNA is TGTGCCAGCAGCTTGGCCGGGGTTATCTACGAGCAGTACTTC.

This clone turned up a few times. This chain links TRBV28 with TRBJ2-1; tentative D call: TRBD2 (6 bases). CDR3 size: 15 residues. The V gene lost 7 bases and the J gene lost 5 bases, with 18 bases spanning the gap. The V gene's germline CDR1 is MDHEN and CDR2 SYDVKM. CDR3 bases: TGTGCCAGCACCGAACCCTTGCGGGGCCACAATGAGCAGTTCTTC. It codes for CASTEPLRGHNEQFF. The full variable domain, with the rest looked up from reference TRBV28 and TRBJ2-1, is DVKVTQSSRYLVKRTGEKVFLECVQDMDHENMFWYRQDPGLGLRLIYFSYDVKMKEKGDIPEGYSVSREKKERFSLILESASTNQTSMYLCASTEPLRGHNEQFFGPGTRLTVL.

V usage is TRBV30 and J usage is TRBJ1-2, with a tentative D call TRBD1 (6 bases). The CDR3 has 13 amino acids. Germline assignment: CDR1 GTSNPN and CDR2 SVGIG (reference sequence). V lost 5 bases and J 4 bases, leaving 14 bases between the germline ends. Here the CDR3 reads CAWSYRVGYGYTF. The CDR3 nucleotides are TGTGCCTGGTCATACAGGGTAGGCTATGGCTACACCTTC.

The chain employs TRBV2 and TRBJ1-5; the D gene is possibly TRBD1 (6 bases). Trimming took 1 base from V and 0 from J, leaving 13 bases between them. This CDR3 is built from 17 residues. From germline, CDR1 is SNHLY and CDR2 FYNNEI. The CDR3 DNA reads TGTGCCAGCAGTGAAGAGGGGGACATATATAGCAATCAGCCCCAGCATTTT. The encoded protein is CASSEEGDIYSNQPQHF.

The chain employs TRBV7-2 and TRBJ2-2; TRBD1 agrees at 8 bases. V trimming: 0 bases; J trimming: 6 bases; junction bases outside the gene matches: 6. Germline V gene sequence: CDR1 SGHTA, CDR2 FQGNSA. The CDR3 consists of 16 residues. The CDR3 DNA follows: TGTGCCAGCAGCTTAGCTTCCCAGGGGGCCGCCGGGGAGCTGTTTTTT. It translates to CASSLASQGAAGELFF.

V gene TRBV6-5 combines with J gene TRBJ2-5; the match to TRBD2 covers 13 bases. There are 15 residues in the CDR3. V trimming: 6 bases; J trimming: 0 bases; junction bases outside the gene matches: 1. Germline V gene sequence: CDR1 MNHEY, CDR2 SVGAGI. The CDR3 DNA reads TGTGCCAGCAGCACTAGCGGGGGGGACCAAGAGACCCAGTACTTC. Encoded protein: CASSTSGGDQETQYF.

The rearrangement joins TRBV6-1 to TRBJ2-1, with 12 bases lining up with TRBD1. From germline, CDR1 is MNHNS and CDR2 SASEGT. CDR3 length equals 14 residues. The J segment lost 8 bases and the V segment lost 6 bases, leaving 5 bases of the junction unmatched. The CDR3 DNA follows: TGTGCCAGCAGCCCGGGACAGGGGGCGGATGAGCAGTTCTTC. Encoded protein: CASSPGQGADEQFF.

This chain connects TRBV5-1 to TRBJ1-1; a weak D match, TRBD1 (6 bases). V was shortened by 4 bases and J by 1 base, with 11 bases between the two germline ends. The CDR3 has 14 residues. Germline assignment: CDR1 SGHRS and CDR2 YFSETQ. The CDR3 DNA reads as TGCGCCAGCAGCCCCCCGACAGGGAACACTGAAGCTTTCTTT. This gives the protein CASSPPTGNTEAFF.

The chain carries TRBV2 and TRBJ2-1; 9 bases are a match to TRBD1. J gave up 8 bases and V 6 bases, and 11 bases lay outside the gene matches. In germline, CDR1 is SNHLY, CDR2 FYNNEI. The CDR3 has 15 amino acids. The CDR3 protein is CASSPGQGEPDEQFF. The CDR3 bases are TGTGCCAGCAGCCCGGGACAGGGAGAACCCGATGAGCAGTTCTTC. Drawing the rest from reference TRBV2 and TRBJ2-1, the complete variable domain is EPEVTQTPSHQVTQMGQEVILRCVPISNHLYFYWYRQILGQKVEFLVSFYNNEISEKSEIFDDQFSVERPDGSNFTLKIRSTKLEDSAMYFCASSPGQGEPDEQFFGPGTRLTVL.

This chain uses TRBV9 with TRBJ1-3; TRBD1 is a possible D gene (6 bases). CDR3 length: 14 residues. Trimming removed 0 bases from V and 8 bases from J, with 12 bases in between. Germline lookup yields CDR1 SGDLS and CDR2 YYNGEE. CDR3 bases: TGTGCCAGCAGCGTAGAGGACAGCCAGGACACCATATATTTT. Translation gives CASSVEDSQDTIYF.

J is TRBJ2-5 and V is TRBV28; possible D gene TRBD1, 6 bases. V was shortened by 2 bases and J by 5 bases, with 18 bases between the two germline ends. The CDR3 sequence is 16 residues long. Germline V gene sequence: CDR1 MDHEN, CDR2 SYDVKM. The CDR3 region is CASSLGPGVAGETQYF. DNA for the CDR3: TGTGCCAGCAGTTTAGGCCCAGGGGTAGCAGGGGAGACCCAGTACTTC.

The rearrangement links TRBV4-1 to TRBJ1-1, with 7 bases aligning to TRBD1. The CDR3 extends over 12 amino acids. J was trimmed by 8 bases and V by 4 bases; bases with no gene match: 4. Germline CDR1 and CDR2: MGHRA and YSYEKL. CDR3 DNA: TGCGCCAGCAGCCGTTGGGACAGCGAAGCTTTCTTT. This translates into CASSRWDSEAFF.

The chain joins TRBV6-5 to TRBJ2-1; tentatively, D is TRBD2 (7 bases). Trimming shortened V by 4 bases and J by 7 bases, and 14 bases separated the two germline ends. The CDR3 spans 14 residues. Germline V gives CDR1 MNHEY, CDR2 SVGAGI. CDR3 sequence: CASSLARGGNEQFF. The CDR3 nucleotides read TGTGCCAGCAGTTTAGCCAGGGGAGGGAATGAGCAGTTCTTC.